The sequence of this T cell receptor (beta chain) was determined in a study of blood T cell repertoires in COVID-19. The wider study: Whether acute or convalescent, the COVID-19 samples came from the United States, Italy and Spain. Sample material is recorded as cDNA or gDNA derived from T cells, B-cell-depleted T cells, or PBMCs.

Per the original data handling: For nucleated cells, counts were estimated from reference gene primer amplification. Here immunoSEQ multiplex PCR was the method, and the copy in TCRdb shows in-frame clones only, minus some. That table supplies the V and J calls and clone size; D and trimming were determined from the DNA. The data show about 150,000 clones, roughly 80% seen once. CDR3 size: 16 residues. The V end was cut by 0 bases, the J end by 5 bases, with 16 bases between. Germline V CDR1 and CDR2: KGHSH, LQKENI. The chain uses TRBV18 and TRBJ2-5; D may be TRBD1 (6 bases). Sequenced sample: peripheral blood. This receptor was taken from a man in his fifties or sixties with acute or convalescent COVID-19. DNA for the CDR3: TGTGCCAGCTCACCACCGGGTGGACAGCGACGCGAGACCCAGTACTTC. Translating gives CASSPPGGQRRETQYF.